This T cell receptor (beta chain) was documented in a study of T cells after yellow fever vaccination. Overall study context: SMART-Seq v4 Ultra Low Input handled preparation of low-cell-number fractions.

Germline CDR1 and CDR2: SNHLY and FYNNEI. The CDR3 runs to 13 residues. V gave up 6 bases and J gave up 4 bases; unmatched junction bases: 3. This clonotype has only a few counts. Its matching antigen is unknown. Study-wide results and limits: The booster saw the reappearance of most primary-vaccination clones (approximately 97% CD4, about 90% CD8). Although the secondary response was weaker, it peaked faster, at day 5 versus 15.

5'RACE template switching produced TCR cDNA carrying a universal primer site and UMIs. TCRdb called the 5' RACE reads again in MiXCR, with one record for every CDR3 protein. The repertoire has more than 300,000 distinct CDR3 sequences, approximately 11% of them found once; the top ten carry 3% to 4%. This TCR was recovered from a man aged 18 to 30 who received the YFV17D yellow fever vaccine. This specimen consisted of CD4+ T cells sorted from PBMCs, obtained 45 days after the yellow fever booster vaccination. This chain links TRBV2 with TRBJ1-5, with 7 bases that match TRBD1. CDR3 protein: CASRFRGNQPQHF. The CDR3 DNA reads TGTGCCAGCAGATTCAGGGGGAATCAGCCCCAGCATTTT.